This TCR beta chain was recorded in a study of shared clonotypes between healthy human individuals. Study summary: CD4 naive and CD4 memory each took three plates per donor, while CD8 naive took two and CD8 memory one.

In the case of this clone: What it recognizes is unknown.

Generated by immunoSEQ multiplex PCR, the TCRdb table keeps only in-frame clones and is missing some. The sample has approximately 2.5 million clones, 90% to 95% seen once. General study findings and limits: Researchers found naive subsets generally carried larger estimated richness than memory subsets.

The healthy adult donors were HIV-negative and reported no recent acute infections or vaccinations. Sequencing was done on a sample of naive CD4+ T cells sorted from blood. Sample subset: CD45RA+ positively selected. This sequence was found in a man aged 18-30 years in good health.

CDR3 in DNA: TGTGCCATCGGAATCAATGAGCAGTTCTTC. As protein: CAIGINEQFF. The chain has TRBV10-3 and TRBJ2-1; the D is unclear. The CDR3 length is 10 residues. Germline V gene lookup returns CDR1 ENHRY and CDR2 SYGVKD. V lost 8 bases and J lost 6, with 5 bases in between.